This T cell receptor beta chain derives from a study of cytotoxic CD8 clonotypes in ibrutinib-treated CLL. Turning to the study itself: Samples yielded averages of 200,000 to 300,000 productive templates and over 90,000 productive rearrangements.

The TCR beta libraries used 2 to 2.5 micrograms of genomic DNA that came from cryopreserved PBMCs. This clone was seen a handful of times. Its antigen is unidentified. Deep sequencing aimed at 1 in 200,000 to 1 in 1 million T cells' resolution. Profiled with immunoSEQ multiplex PCR; TCRdb holds only in-frame clones, not every one. The table includes some 20,000 clones, 81% detected once. Germline loops: CDR1 MNHEY, CDR2 SMNVEV (reference sequence). V was pared by 0 bases and J by 0 bases, with 9 bases between. The CDR3 has 15 residues. The study's findings and limits: Clonality was elevated at ibrutinib response and had returned toward baseline at progression.

The chain has TRBV27 and TRBJ2-7; D remains ambiguous. Here the sequenced sample was PBMCs, taken before ibrutinib treatment. This receptor was taken from a human donor with chronic lymphocytic leukemia. The CDR3 bases are TGTGCCAGCAGTTTATCTACAGCTAGCTCCTACGAGCAGTACTTC. Amino acids: CASSLSTASSYEQYF.